Presented here are 24 T cell receptor beta chains from one specimen sequenced in a study of blood T cell repertoires in COVID-19. The table came from immunoSEQ multiplex PCR; TCRdb's copy has only in-frame clones and leaves some out. Of about 140,000 clones listed, 75% to 90% are singletons. Sequencing used peripheral blood. The receptors derive from a woman over 75 with acute or convalescent COVID-19.

The V and J genes are TRBV10-2 and TRBJ1-1; the D is unclear. The CDR3 length is 15 residues. Looked up from germline, CDR1 is WSHSY and CDR2 is SAAADI. Trimming stripped 0 bases from V and 1 base from J, with 9 bases between. CDR3 DNA: TGCGCCAGCAGTGAGTCGTCTAGACCGAACACTGAAGCTTTCTTT. Its translation: CASSESSRPNTEAFF.

This sequence joins TRBV18 and TRBJ1-4; D is unresolved. The germline CDR1 and CDR2 sequences are KGHSH and LQKENI. The CDR3 consists of 13 residues. V lost 2 bases and J lost 3, with 4 bases in between. The CDR3 DNA sequence: TGTGCCAGCTCACCATCGGCTAATGAAAAACTGTTTTTT. Protein sequence: CASSPSANEKLFF.

The chain joins TRBV5-1 to TRBJ2-3; D unresolved. CDR3 length equals 14 residues. The germline V gene encodes CDR1 SGHRS and CDR2 YFSETQ. The V gene lost 6 bases and the J gene lost 0 bases, with 11 bases spanning the gap. The DNA of the CDR3 is TGCGCCAGCACGAGGCAGAGTAGCACAGATACGCAGTATTTT. This translates into CASTRQSSTDTQYF.

The J gene is TRBJ1-6, the V gene TRBV11-2; 11 nucleotides match TRBD1. The junction had 5 bases not matched to a gene; V was cut back by 5 bases and J by 2 bases. CDR1 is SGHAT, CDR2 FQNNGV, per germline. The CDR3 sequence is 17 residues long. The CDR3 sequence is CASSPRTGGAYNSPLHF. The CDR3, as DNA: TGTGCCAGCAGCCCGAGGACAGGGGGCGCCTATAATTCACCCCTCCACTTT.

The V gene is TRBV3-1 (or the pseudogene TRBV3-2), the J gene TRBJ2-3; 10 nucleotides align to TRBD2. The germline V gene has CDR1 LGHDT and CDR2 YNNKEL (reference sequence). The trim removed 4 bases at V and 4 bases at J, leaving 8 bases unmatched. This CDR3 spans 16 amino acids. The CDR3 protein is CASSLTRLAGADTQYF. CDR3 DNA: TGTGCCAGCAGCCTAACGAGGCTAGCGGGGGCAGATACGCAGTATTTT.

V is TRBV2 and J is TRBJ1-1; D might be TRBD1 (5 bases). Germline V CDR1 and CDR2: SNHLY, FYNNEI. Between the trimmed V and J ends, which lost 8 bases and 4 bases, there was a span of 17 bases. This CDR3 comprises 14 residues. DNA for the CDR3: TGTGCCAGCGAGGGCCTTGGGGGGGGCACTGAAGCTTTCTTT. Translation: CASEGLGGGTEAFF. The whole variable domain, remainder taken from reference TRBV2 and TRBJ1-1, is EPEVTQTPSHQVTQMGQEVILRCVPISNHLYFYWYRQILGQKVEFLVSFYNNEISEKSEIFDDQFSVERPDGSNFTLKIRSTKLEDSAMYFCASEGLGGGTEAFFGQGTRLTVV.

The rearrangement links TRBV7-8 to TRBJ1-1; maybe TRBD1 (5 bases). Trimming shortened V by 4 bases and J by 1 base, and 10 bases separated the two germline ends. The CDR3 contains 14 residues. Per the germline V gene, CDR1 is SGHVS and CDR2 is FQNEAQ. Here the CDR3 DNA reads TGTGCCAGCAGCTCGACTCAGGGGAACACTGAAGCTTTCTTT. It encodes CASSSTQGNTEAFF.

The chain employs TRBV25-1 and TRBJ1-6; D gene unclear. Trimming took off 10 bases at V and 4 bases at J, with 11 bases between the two ends. The germline gives CDR1 MGHDK, CDR2 SYGVNS. The CDR3 loop spans 13 amino acids. This CDR3 is CATQNLYNSPLHF. CDR3 nucleotide sequence: TGTGCCACCCAGAACCTTTATAATTCACCCCTCCACTTT.

The rearrangement uses TRBV30 and TRBJ2-7, with 7 bases identical to TRBD1. This CDR3 spans 14 amino acids. V shed 3 bases and J 2 bases; nucleotides not matched to a gene: 7. Per germline, CDR1 GTSNPN and CDR2 SVGIG (reference sequence). The CDR3 loop reads CAWSRGSGTYEQYF. DNA of the CDR3: TGTGCCTGGAGCAGGGGGTCTGGGACCTACGAGCAGTACTTC. Combining the CDR3 with reference TRBV30 and TRBJ2-7 gives the whole variable domain SQTIHQWPATLVQPVGSPLSLECTVEGTSNPNLYWYRQAAGRGLQLLFYSVGIGQISSEVPQNLSASRPQDRQFILSSKKLLLSDSGFYLCAWSRGSGTYEQYFGPGTRLTVT.

The chain employs TRBV19 and TRBJ1-2; D remains ambiguous. Germline CDR1 LNHDA, CDR2 SQIVND (reference sequence). With 4 bases removed from V and 0 bases from J, the gap between germline ends came to 12 bases. This CDR3 region has 15 residues. In DNA, the CDR3 is TGTGCCAGTAGTACCCTCCCGGGAGCTAACTATGGCTACACCTTC. Its protein is CASSTLPGANYGYTF. Drawing the rest from reference TRBV19 and TRBJ1-2, the complete variable domain is DGGITQSPKYLFRKEGQNVTLSCEQNLNHDAMYWYRQDPGQGLRLIYYSQIVNDFQKGDIAEGYSVSREKKESFPLTVTSAQKNPTAFYLCASSTLPGANYGYTFGSGTRLTVV.

The rearrangement links TRBV6-2 or TRBV6-3 to TRBJ2-5, with D tentatively TRBD2 (5 bases). The germline V gene encodes CDR1 MNHEY and CDR2 SVGEGT. The germline V and J ends were trimmed by 3 bases and 2 bases, with 7 bases remaining between them. This CDR3 comprises 13 residues. CDR3 bases: TGTGCCAGCAGTTATTGGAGGCAAGAGACCCAGTACTTC. It encodes CASSYWRQETQYF.

The chain couples TRBV7-2 to TRBJ1-1; tentative D call: TRBD1 (6 bases). The CDR3 runs 13 residues. Germline CDR1 reads SGHTA; CDR2 reads FQGNSA. Trimming stripped 10 bases from V and 0 bases from J, with 12 bases between. This CDR3 reads CATKDSLNTEAFF. The CDR3, as DNA: TGTGCCACAAAGGACAGCCTGAACACTGAAGCTTTCTTT.

This rearrangement joins TRBV18 to TRBJ2-1; tentatively, D is TRBD1 (5 bases). Trimming removed 0 bases at V and 2 bases at J, with 11 bases between. CDR1 is KGHSH, CDR2 LQKENI, per germline. The CDR3 totals 16 residues. Here the CDR3 reads CASSPPGATTYNEQFF. Here the CDR3 DNA reads TGTGCCAGCTCACCACCTGGGGCGACGACCTACAATGAGCAGTTCTTC. Using reference TRBV18 and TRBJ2-1 for the parts outside the CDR3, the full variable domain is NAGVMQNPRHLVRRRGQEARLRCSPMKGHSHVYWYRQLPEEGLKFMVYLQKENIIDESGMPKERFSAEFPKEGPSILRIQQVVRGDSAAYFCASSPPGATTYNEQFFGPGTRLTVL.

The chain combines TRBV5-1 with TRBJ1-2; 7 bases map to TRBD1. The CDR3 extends over 13 amino acids. Germline loops: CDR1 SGHRS, CDR2 YFSETQ. V trimming: 2 bases; J trimming: 7 bases; junction bases outside the gene matches: 5. Here the CDR3 DNA reads TGCGCCAGCAGCTTACAGGGGCCCGGTGGCTACACCTTC. This translates into CASSLQGPGGYTF.

The chain recombines TRBV7-8 with TRBJ2-7; D perhaps matches TRBD2 (7 bases). This CDR3 has 17 residues. Germline V CDR1 and CDR2: SGHVS, FQNEAQ. The V and J ends lost 0 bases and 7 bases respectively, with 22 bases between them. CDR3 nucleotides: TGTGCCAGCAGCTTAGCGCTGGGGAGGGGGGTTATTTGGGAGCAGTACTTC. Its protein product is CASSLALGRGVIWEQYF.

V usage is TRBV11-2 and J usage is TRBJ2-2, with no clear D. Germline lookup yields CDR1 SGHAT and CDR2 FQNNGV. This CDR3 has 15 amino acids. V lost 1 base, J lost 3 bases, and 9 bases lay in between. The CDR3 loop is CASSLGAPYTGELFF. The CDR3 DNA sequence: TGTGCCAGCAGCTTAGGGGCCCCCTACACCGGGGAGCTGTTTTTT.

This chain joins TRBV7-9 and TRBJ1-2; 8 bases are a match to TRBD1. The V gene's germline CDR1 is SEHNR and CDR2 FQNEAQ (reference sequence). Trimming removed 1 base from V and 3 bases from J; junction bases left unmatched: 4. This CDR3 comprises 15 residues. The DNA for the CDR3 is TGTGCCAGCAGCTTAGAGGGACAGGCCTACTATGGCTACACCTTC. Protein product: CASSLEGQAYYGYTF.

This sequence joins TRBV5-5 and TRBJ1-1, with 10 bases identical to TRBD1. V trimming: 4 bases; J trimming: 10 bases; junction bases outside the gene matches: 10. The length of the CDR3 is 14 residues. Germline CDR1 is SGHKS and CDR2 is YYEKEE (reference sequence). CDR3 region: CASSPSRDRGAAFF. The DNA for the CDR3 is TGTGCCAGCAGCCCCTCCCGGGACAGGGGCGCAGCTTTCTTT.

This chain uses TRBV6-5 with TRBJ2-3, with 12 bases aligning to TRBD1. CDR1 is MNHEY, CDR2 SVGAGI, per germline. Trimming took 6 bases from V and 6 from J; bases not matched to a gene: 7. The CDR3 sequence is 15 residues long. The CDR3: CASRYRDRGLDTQYF. The CDR3 region has the DNA TGTGCCAGCAGATACCGGGACAGGGGGCTCGATACGCAGTATTTT.

The chain employs TRBV7-3 and TRBJ2-2; D possibly corresponds to TRBD1 (5 bases). The V end lost 5 bases, the J end lost 5 bases, and 9 bases lay between the germline ends. CDR3 length: 13 residues. The V gene's germline CDR1 is SGHTA and CDR2 FQGTGA. CDR3 DNA: TGTGCCAGCAGCCCGCAGGGAACCGGGGAGCTGTTTTTT. Protein: CASSPQGTGELFF. The entire variable domain, with the rest obtained from reference TRBV7-3 and TRBJ2-2, is as follows: GAGVSQTPSNKVTEKGKYVELRCDPISGHTALYWYRQSLGQGPEFLIYFQGTGAADDSGLPNDRFFAVRPEGSVSTLKIQRTERGDSAVYLCASSPQGTGELFFGEGSRLTVL.

The V call is TRBV5-8, the J call TRBJ1-6; D is perhaps TRBD1 (5 bases). The V and J ends lost 4 bases and 4 bases respectively, with 12 bases between them. Germline loops: CDR1 SGHTS, CDR2 YDEGEE. The CDR3 consists of 15 residues. Here the CDR3 reads CASSGRRQYNSPLHF. The CDR3 DNA reads as TGTGCCAGCAGCGGGCGCCGACAGTATAATTCACCCCTCCACTTT.

The chain joins TRBV30 to TRBJ2-5; the D gene is possibly TRBD1 (6 bases). CDR1 and CDR2 (germline): GTSNPN, SVGIG (reference sequence). The V gene lost 3 bases and the J gene lost 6 bases, with 14 bases spanning the gap. CDR3 length: 13 amino acids. CDR3 amino acids: CAWSIRDKKTQYF. The CDR3 bases are TGTGCCTGGAGCATCCGGGACAAAAAGACCCAGTACTTC.

This clone was detected only once. The rearrangement uses TRBV9 and TRBJ1-5; a weak D match, TRBD1 (5 bases). The CDR3 sequence is 15 residues long. Trimming removed 0 bases from V and 6 bases from J, with 13 bases in between. The germline CDR1 and CDR2 sequences are SGDLS and YYNGEE. CDR3: CASSVGGSARQPQHF. For the CDR3, the DNA is TGTGCCAGCAGCGTAGGGGGCAGTGCACGTCAGCCCCAGCATTTT.

This chain connects TRBV30 to TRBJ2-5, with D perhaps matching TRBD2 (6 bases). The CDR3 is 15 residues long. Germline CDR1 and CDR2: GTSNPN and SVGIG (reference sequence). Trimming removed 0 bases from V and 1 base from J, with 12 bases in between. The chain's CDR3 is CAWSVDGGSQETQYF. CDR3 sequence (DNA): TGTGCCTGGAGTGTGGACGGAGGGTCCCAAGAGACCCAGTACTTC.